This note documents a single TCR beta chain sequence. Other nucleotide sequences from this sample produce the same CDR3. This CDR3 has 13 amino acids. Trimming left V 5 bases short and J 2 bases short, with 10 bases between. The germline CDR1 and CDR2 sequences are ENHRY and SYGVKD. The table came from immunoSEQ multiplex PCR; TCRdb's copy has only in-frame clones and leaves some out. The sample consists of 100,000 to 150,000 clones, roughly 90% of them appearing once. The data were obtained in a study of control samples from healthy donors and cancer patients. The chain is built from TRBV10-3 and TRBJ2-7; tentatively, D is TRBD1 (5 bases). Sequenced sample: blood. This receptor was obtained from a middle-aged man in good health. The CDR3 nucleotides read TGTGCCATCAGTCTAGACAGCGCCTACGAGCAGTACTTC. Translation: CAISLDSAYEQYF.